This TCR beta chain was captured in a study of cytomegalovirus exposure and HLA in healthy donors (dated by TCRdb to about 2017). In terms of the full investigation: An earlier analysis of 550 to 700 of the donors reported 250 to 350 Gb of sequence data and about 100 million unique TCR beta sequences from 150 million to 200 million T cells. Roughly 290 gigabases of sequencing data and around 90 million unique TCR sequences made up an early release that covered about 640 HLA-typed donors. Among the roughly 390 genotyped donors, 81% belonged to the genetic ancestry cluster associated with self-reported Caucasian donors. The aim of the study was to test whether cataloging public T cell receptors could identify signatures of past pathogen exposure. The T cell repertoires of around 730 subjects were profiled by immunosequencing and related to cytomegalovirus serostatus. In addition to the first cohort of approximately 670 subjects, a separate validation cohort of 120 different subjects was used. High-throughput TCR immunosequencing, statistical association of individual TCRs with disease status, and machine learning were combined to predict cytomegalovirus infection status. To study patterns of TCR occurrence, a later analysis re-analyzed previously published TCR beta repertoires from 700 or so donors and added high-resolution HLA genotyping. Rather than using new phenotypic data, the later analysis identified candidate immune exposures from TCR beta sequences and from how often those sequences occurred across donors. To decide whether each TCR beta V gene segment behaved as functional or pseudogenic, an earlier analysis of some 600 of the donors relied on high-throughput TCR beta sequencing. Donor age, sex, ethnicity and CMV serostatus were compiled alongside the repertoire data. A later genetic analysis took genome-wide SNP genotypes for about 55% of the 666 donors and used that subset as a discovery cohort. All discovery cohort repertoires had been generated using a single sequencing platform. HLA typing included class I and class II loci at four-digit resolution. The number of donors typed differed by locus, with roughly 620-630 for A, B, C, DRB1 and DQB1, 522 for DQA1, approximately 580 for DPA1, and approximately 470 for DPB1. Several DR-DQ haplotypes were handled as single units for association and clustering because linkage in the cohort was strong. Across about 370 genotyped donors of the cohort, an average of about 200,000 unique TCR beta nucleotide sequences per donor were sequenced, and 15% to 20% of those sequences were non-productive. General conclusions and limits of the study: A later analysis reported that several top co-occurrence clusters appeared linked to parvovirus B19, influenza, CMV and Epstein-Barr virus. The study listed 150 to 200 TCR beta chains as associated with cytomegalovirus. A further reported finding was that TCR beta sequences accurately predicted the HLA-A and HLA-B alleles for most subjects in the first cohort. A few of the identified cytomegalovirus-associated TCR beta chains were confirmed in vitro to be specific for cytomegalovirus antigens. In both the original and validation cohorts, the classifier was reported to diagnose cytomegalovirus status with high specificity and sensitivity. The presence/absence analyses assumed that sequencing depth was roughly uniform across donors, and that assumption may not be true. Most CMV-associated TCR beta chains appeared to be HLA-restricted in a later analysis, and the HLA associations seemed to be driven largely by CMV exposure. Because counts were too low, roughly 16 rarely observed V segments, including chromosome 9 orphons, were left out of the earlier analysis of about 500 of the donors. A later genetic analysis associated a missense DCLRE1C variant with V-gene and J-gene trimming of TCR beta chains, and an independent cohort replicated the association. Because HLA typing was missing for some donors at each locus, association tests included only the typed subset. Correlated functional status among segregating V segments might be attributable to linkage disequilibrium, but an unknown experimental factor could not be ruled out. While some public TCRs were present in many individuals, most TCR sequences turned up only very rarely across donors. In this cohort, only TCR beta chains were sequenced, and detectable features were limited by the absence of alpha or paired-chain data. Broadly in line with IMGT annotations, most TCR beta V segments showed up in productive rearrangements about 87% or about 30% of the time in an earlier analysis of around 600 of the donors. The authors suggested that the approach could potentially be generalized to other disease states and immunological phenotypes. In a later analysis, 15,000 to 20,000 TCR beta sequences were associated with specific HLA alleles at a false discovery rate of 0.05. The 87-base-pair reads could not distinguish some IMGT-functional V segments, including TRBV6-2 and TRBV6-3, so those segments were excluded. The only immune exposure information available for the cohort was CMV serostatus. In a later analysis, HLA-associated TCR beta chains were found to be more clonally expanded and to have lower generation probabilities than equally common non-associated chains. When HLA alleles, especially DR and DQ, strongly co-occurred, TCR associations were difficult to assign to individual alleles. A cluster of highly shared sequence variants was judged likely to represent a technical artifact of the sequencing pipeline. In a later analysis, the rate of TCR association differed among HLA loci, with DRB1 alleles having the most associated TCRs and HLA-C alleles having the fewest. A later genetic analysis reported fewer N-insertions in productive TCRs among donors in an Asian-associated ancestry cluster than the approximately 700-donor mean.

About this clone itself: Its antigen is currently not known. No much larger clone exists at a distance of one base, and base qualities are not known.

Library generation was performed with the immunoSEQ multiplex PCR assay. For the multiplex PCR, a mixture combining 60 forward primers for TCR Vbeta segments and 13 reverse primers for TCR Jbeta segments was used. The CDR3 region of rearranged TCR beta genes was amplified from genomic DNA by a multiplex PCR assay. Amplified TCR beta libraries were sequenced as 87-base-pair reads on the Illumina HiSeq System. As for the original processing: In a later analysis, tens of millions of unique TCR beta chains were counted across the approximately 640 repertoires, and approximately 11 million of these chains were shared by at least two donors. To remove PCR and sequencing errors, raw reads were error-corrected and collapsed into unique sequences using a nearest-neighbor algorithm that merged closely related sequences. Alignment of CDR3 sequences to IMGT reference sequences was used to assign V, D and J gene segments. For a sequence to be retained, at least a six-nucleotide match to both a V gene segment and a J gene segment was required. Rearrangements were called productive when the CDR3 lacked stop codons and stayed in frame with V and J; all others were non-productive. CDR3 was defined by IMGT convention, running from the second conserved V-encoded cysteine to the conserved J-encoded phenylalanine. The earlier analysis of a few hundred of the donors excluded any sequence lacking an unambiguous match to a single V gene segment. In an earlier analysis of approximately 610 of the donors, V segments were called functional above 56.7% productive rearrangements and were called segregating when the between-donor standard deviation exceeded 5%. To diagnose cytomegalovirus status from the catalog of TCR beta chain sequences, a statistical classification framework was built. V and J gene assignment, in a later analysis, came from comparing TCR nucleotide sequences with IMGT/GENE-DB human TR gene sequences. In a later analysis, CDR3 sequences and most-parsimonious VDJ recombination scenarios were assigned using the TCRdist pipeline. A later analysis defined each TCR beta chain by its CDR3 amino acid sequence plus V-gene family, and excluded reads lacking a unique V-gene family. As a way to deal with suspected cross-contamination and a sequencing artifact, a later analysis dropped under 600 nucleotide sequences that were highly shared and had low generation probability. For each public chain, a later analysis derived a clonal expansion index from normalized ranks of inferred template counts within each repertoire. Generation probabilities in a later analysis came from a VDJ recombination model fitted to out-of-frame rearrangements, and those results were checked against IGoR. In a later analysis, TCR-TCR, TCR-HLA and TCR-CMV co-occurrence was scored with hypergeometric tests, and a repertoire-size bias correction was applied to TCR pairs. False discovery rates were estimated in a later analysis by permuting HLA or CMV assignments 20 times. In a later analysis, co-occurring TCRs were grouped with DBSCAN, and TCRdist sequence similarity was added when clustering was performed within HLA-allele-positive subsets. Co-occurrence clustering excluded repertoires with fewer than 30,000 or more than 120,000 public chains, plus five with anomalous nucleotide sharing. This is the immuneACCESS table as TCRdb keeps it, with only in-frame sequences that have V and J called. A part of the clones is gone; compared with another copy, unresolved V genes explain less than half, and the rest is unexplained. The V and J calls and the clone size are those of that table, but D and trimming were determined from the DNA. Across this sample there are 80,000 to 90,000 clones, with 80% to 90% seen only once. The ten most abundant clones make up approximately 1.9% of the sample.

Germline trimming amounts to 1 base on V and 7 bases on J, with 4 as the count of junction bases outside the gene matches. From its cysteine to its phenylalanine, the CDR3 spans 15 amino acids. The retained sequence is limited to the CDR3, 45 bases, with the frame set at the first base. The CDR1 and CDR2 encoded by the germline V gene (reference sequence) are WNHNN and SYGVQD. The cohort comprised more than 550 healthy bone marrow donors. All cohort members were sampled while nominally healthy, although unrecorded immune exposures were likely present. The donor tested CMV seronegative, placing the donor among the 350 or so seronegative members of the cohort. Each donor provided a peripheral blood sample, and peripheral blood mononuclear cells were used for TCR beta sequencing. The Qiagen DNeasy Blood Extraction Kit was used to extract genomic DNA from the blood cell samples.

This sequence was found in a woman aged 25 to 39 in good health and CMV-seronegative. The rearranged chain carries TRBV10-1 and TRBJ1-4; 9 bases in between match TRBD1. Source material: PBMCs. The CDR3 here reads CASSELRDRAEKLFF. The sequence in DNA is TGCGCCAGCAGTGAGTTGAGGGACAGGGCTGAAAAACTGTTTTTT.